The clone carrying this T cell receptor beta chain has a count of ten or more. Its specificity is unknown. TCRdb used MiXCR to reprocess the multiplex PCR reads, holding one entry per CDR3 protein. This sample has about 200,000 distinct CDR3 sequences, with approximately 36% found just once. The data were taken from a study of breast tumors, draining lymph nodes, adjacent tissues. Study-wide results and caveats: Tumor and nontumor repertoires were significantly more similar in luminal-like than in basal-like breast cancer.

The CDR3 covers 14 residues. V dropped 6 bases and J dropped 8; count of bases not matched to a gene: 15. The germline V gene encodes CDR1 DFQATT and CDR2 SNEGSKA (reference sequence). The lymph nodes were axillary draining lymph nodes from breast cancer patients. The chain carries TRBV20-1 and TRBJ2-7; 8 bases match TRBD2. The sample comprised axillary lymph node tissue. The TCR originated in a female donor with breast cancer. Some clones in this sample may be carry-over from other donors' samples. The CDR3 DNA reads TGCAGTGCGCAGTTACCCGGGGGGGGTTTGCAGCAGTACTTC. Protein product: CSAQLPGGGLQQYF.